The entry below gives a single T cell receptor beta chain sequence along with its context. Its antigen specificity is not known. Per-base qualities were not stored, and no clone one base away is much larger. Peripheral blood CD8+ and CD4+ T cells from healthy donors, Susac syndrome patients and multiple sclerosis patients were profiled using high-throughput TCR beta sequencing. The multiple sclerosis controls were treatment-naive patients whose relapsing-remitting disease, either stable or active, fulfilled the revised McDonald criteria. Bulk CD8+ and CD4+ T cells were purified magnetically by negative isolation, whereas CD8+ TEMRA cells were enriched by FACS. Blood was drawn into EDTA tubes, processed within 24 hours, and PBMCs were isolated by density gradient centrifugation. PBMCs intended for TCR sequencing were cryopreserved in liquid nitrogen and thawed later in a water bath at 37 degrees C. The sorted or isolated CD4+, CD8+ and CD8+ TEMRA cells had a purity of 90% or higher.

The CDR3 has 13 amino acids, counting the end cysteine and phenylalanine. Only the CDR3 portion is preserved as DNA: 39 bases, with reading frame beginning at the first base. CDR1 and CDR2 were assigned from the germline V gene as SNHLY and FYNNEI. The V and J ends are trimmed by 4 bases and 7 bases, leaving 13 bases between them. RNA was extracted with the RNeasy kit and roughly 0.45 to 1 ug was reverse transcribed using random hexamers. The immunoSEQ multiplex PCR assay, which covers 54 Vbeta and 13 Jbeta segments, was used to amplify TCR beta CDR3 regions. PCR amplification bias was corrected using a synthetic template baseline for primer optimization and computational correction. In the original analysis: Reads were assigned to V, D and J genes according to IMGT and analyzed in immunoSEQ Analyzer, with only productive sequences retained. To calculate clonality, Shannon entropy was normalized by log2 of the number of productive unique sequences and then subtracted from one. For each patient and control, public and private clones were evaluated within the 100 most prevalent clones. Clones were defined as Susac-specific if absent from the healthy and MS cohorts, from 900 to 1,300 published viral clones and from other ImmuneACCESS disease sequences. The public sequencing data were trimmed at Q25 with fastp and processed into clonotypes with MiXCR by TCRdb, which kept only in-frame beta chains. CDR3 protein duplicates are merged, each entry listing the most common genes and DNA. The V and J calls were determined by TCRdb, not by the authors. This sample is represented by around 71,000 distinct CDR3 sequences; just over 95% of them were singletons. The leading ten clones occupy more than 0.09% of the sample.

The sample is drawn from a study of CD8 T cells in Susac syndrome (dated by TCRdb to about 2019). Describing the broader study: Whether CD8+ T cell activation and differentiation in Susac syndrome was antigen driven was tested using repertoire sequencing.

General findings and caveats noted by the study authors: The number of individuals in the TCR sequencing and HLA analysis was acknowledged as relatively small.

The V and J genes are TRBV2 and TRBJ1-2; the D gene is not confidently resolved. Specimen: CD4+ T cells from PBMCs. The clonotype comes from a human donor with multiple sclerosis. The encoded CDR3 is CASSVMETLGYTF. The DNA is TGTGCCAGCAGTGTGATGGAAACACTTGGCTACACCTTC.